The source of this TCR beta chain is a study of blood T cells in healthy people across ages (dated by TCRdb to between 2014 and 2017). Concerning the study at large: In model experiments, template switching captured about one uniquely barcoded TCR beta cDNA molecule for every two T cells. To track age-related changes in TCR beta repertoire diversity, the study relied on deep sequencing normalized with unique cDNA molecular identifiers. Donors were grouped into four age groups: young (average 16 years), middle-aged (roughly 38), aged (over 55) and long-lived (around 82). To avoid experimental bias, donors of different ages were randomly spread across the sequencing lanes. Using the same blood draw, the study looked at two additional independent replicas of 1 million unique cDNA reads for two donors, one aged 18 to 30 and the other aged 80 or older.

Systemically healthy Caucasian individuals from Russia, some 40 in total and aged about 6 to 100 years, were included as donors. Roughly 9 milliliters of peripheral blood were drawn from each donor into EDTA-treated Vacutainer tubes. Ficoll-Paque density-gradient centrifugation was used to isolate PBMCs, with at least 6 million obtained per sample. Total RNA, at least 5 micrograms per sample, was extracted from PBMCs with Trizol reagent. The percentages of naive CD45RAhigh/CD27high T cells were determined by flow cytometry on a PBMC aliquot from every donor. Library prep was done by 5' RACE. The data were produced on an Illumina HiSeq 2500. A second roughly 6 to 11 cycle PCR used a sample-barcoded 5' primer and a J-beta primer mix. Each TCR beta cDNA molecule received a unique molecular identifier from a template-switch 5' adaptor carrying 12 random nucleotides. Each sample yielded at least 2.5 million CDR3-containing paired-end reads. All of the RNA was converted into first-strand cDNA using the Mint cDNA synthesis kit, with a TRBC-specific oligonucleotide serving as the primer. Following uracil-DNA glycosylase treatment, all cDNA underwent a first 18-cycle PCR with the universal primers M1SS and BC2_uni_R. In the paper's pipeline: For normalization, 1 million high-quality reads, each with a distinct molecular identifier, were randomly selected from each sample. Reads sharing molecular identifiers were discarded rather than binned into consensus sequences. MiTCR, with a Q25 quality threshold and the strictest error-elimination algorithm, was used for CDR3 identification, clonotype clustering and error correction. A nonparametric unseen species model with Euler transformation was used to estimate lower-bound total TCR beta diversity. In-frame beta chains were kept once TCRdb had trimmed the public reads at Q25 with fastp and called clones with MiXCR. Rows with a matching CDR3 protein are joined into one entry that keeps the most common DNA and genes. The V and J calls were not made by the authors but by TCRdb's processing. Counted in this sample were about 700,000 distinct CDR3 sequences; about 32% of them appeared once. The ten most abundant clones make up 15% of the sample.

The junction shows trimming of 1 base on V and 11 bases on J, plus 23 bases between the germline ends. The CDR3 spans 16 residues, from the cysteine through the phenylalanine. Only CDR3 DNA is held: 48 bases, read in frame from base 1. The germline V gene sets CDR1 to SGHAT and CDR2 to FQNNGV. For this clonotype: Its recognized antigen is unknown. A much larger clone differs by one base, so this may be a read error.

Study-wide conclusions, independent of this receptor: Estimates of total diversity based on one million sequenced T cells were considered lower bounds and underestimates. Observed TCR beta diversity correlated strongly with the percentage of naive T cells measured by flow cytometry. Because donor CMV infection status was unknown, age-related changes in expanded clonotypes were potentially confounded. Conclusive comparison of naive and antigen-experienced compartments was prevented by the profiling of bulk unsorted PBMCs. Compared with the aged group, the long-lived group had more naive CD4+ T cells, fewer expanded clones and increased TCR diversity, a pattern suggesting age selection. Observed TCR beta diversity per million T cells fell roughly linearly with age, and a significant reduction was already apparent by age around 40.

The TCR originated in a woman older than 75 in good health. Donor details come from another sample of the same person, matched by shared clones. The chain is assembled from TRBV11-2 and TRBJ1-1; no D gene can be assigned with confidence. The sample consisted of blood. The nucleotide sequence reads as follows: TGTGCCAGCAGCTTAGGACCACAGCGAATTACTTCCACGGCTTTCTTT. Translated, this gives CASSLGPQRITSTAFF.